These T cell receptor beta chains were read from a single sample in a study of blood T cells in healthy people across ages. TCRdb ran MiXCR on the 5' RACE reads and lists one entry per CDR3 protein. The sample lists about 800,000 distinct CDR3 sequences; roughly 25% were seen once. These data were likewise used in another study, on T cells of mothers and their children.

The specimen was blood. Receptors originate from a boy aged 5-17 years in good health. CDR3s include the opening cysteine and the closing phenylalanine or tryptophan. Fields, in order: CDR3 length, D gene, clone size, V gene, J gene, CDR3 protein, CDR3 DNA. The D gene is left open where the match is weak. The size of a clone is reported for some rows only, either as once, few or many, or as a class for expanded clones.

>16|NA|NA|TRBV7-8|TRBJ1-1
CASSPQGTRLNTEAFF
TGTGCCAGCAGTCCCCAAGGGACAAGGTTGAACACTGAAGCTTTCTTT
>16|TRBD2|few|TRBV24-1|TRBJ2-3
CATSAPTGLHTDTQYF
TGTGCCACCAGTGCTCCTACGGGACTACACACAGATACGCAGTATTTT
>14|TRBD1|few|TRBV6-1|TRBJ1-5
CASGTEHSNQPQHF
TGTGCCAGCGGGACAGAACATAGCAATCAGCCCCAGCATTTT
>17|TRBD2|NA|TRBV27|TRBJ2-1
CASTLGGGLAGVGEQFF
TGTGCCAGCACCCTAGGGGGCGGACTAGCGGGAGTAGGTGAGCAGTTCTTC
>14|TRBD2|NA|TRBV4-2|TRBJ2-7
CASAPTSGKYEQYF
TGTGCCAGTGCTCCGACTAGCGGGAAATACGAGCAGTACTTC
>17|NA|NA|TRBV7-2|TRBJ1-3
CASSFGGDRASGNTIYF
TGTGCCAGCAGCTTCGGGGGAGATAGAGCCTCTGGAAACACCATATATTTT
>14|TRBD1|few|TRBV15|TRBJ2-7
CATSERTGPYEQYF
TGTGCCACCAGCGAAAGGACAGGGCCCTACGAGCAGTACTTC
>15|TRBD2|few|TRBV15|TRBJ2-5
CATSRWGGSEEAQYF
TGTGCCACCAGCAGATGGGGAGGGAGTGAGGAGGCCCAGTACTTC
>14|NA|few|TRBV4-3|TRBJ1-2
CASSQETGLKGYTF
TGCGCCAGCAGCCAAGAGACAGGTCTAAAAGGCTACACCTTC
>12|NA|many|TRBV29-1|TRBJ2-5
CSVEKRQETQYF
TGCAGCGTTGAGAAGCGACAGGAGACCCAGTACTTC
>13|NA|NA|TRBV12-3/TRBV12-4|TRBJ2-7
CASSLMRGYEQYF
TGTGCCAGCAGTTTAATGCGGGGCTACGAGCAGTACTTC
>14|NA|few|TRBV7-2|TRBJ2-7
CASSLSVSGSEQYF
TGTGCCAGCAGCTTATCCGTCTCGGGCAGCGAGCAGTACTTC
>16|NA|once|TRBV4-1|TRBJ2-3
CASSPSGLPSTDTQYF
TGCGCCAGCAGCCCAAGTGGGCTACCTAGCACAGATACGCAGTATTTT
>12|NA|NA|TRBV6-2/TRBV6-3|TRBJ1-2
CASSSPNIGYTF
TGTGCCAGCAGTTCCCCGAATATCGGCTACACCTTC
>14|NA|NA|TRBV12-3/TRBV12-4|TRBJ2-1
CASSFVQGADEQFF
TGTGCCAGCAGTTTCGTGCAAGGGGCCGATGAGCAGTTCTTC
>14|TRBD1|NA|TRBV20-1|TRBJ2-5
CSASRDRPEETQYF
TGCAGTGCTTCCAGGGACAGGCCGGAGGAGACCCAGTACTTC
>15|NA|few|TRBV6-6|TRBJ2-6
CASSTGGAGSNVLTF
TGTGCCAGCAGTACCGGAGGGGCAGGTAGTAACGTCCTGACTTTC
>13|NA|NA|TRBV7-2|TRBJ2-1
CASSLARGDEQFF
TGTGCCAGCAGCTTAGCTAGGGGGGATGAGCAGTTCTTC
>16|TRBD2|NA|TRBV28|TRBJ2-4
CASSLGGRFPKNIQYF
TGTGCCAGCAGTTTGGGCGGGAGGTTTCCCAAAAACATTCAGTACTTC
>14|TRBD1|many|TRBV7-9|TRBJ2-7
CASSPRDRGYEQYF
TGTGCCAGCAGCCCCCGGGACAGGGGCTACGAGCAGTACTTC
>15|NA|NA|TRBV28|TRBJ2-7
CASSLDSQLLNEQYF
TGTGCCAGCAGTCTCGACAGCCAACTACTTAACGAGCAGTACTTC
>13|TRBD1|NA|TRBV10-3|TRBJ2-7
CAIRGQFPYEQYF
TGTGCCATCAGGGGACAGTTTCCCTACGAGCAGTACTTC
>14|NA|few|TRBV12-3/TRBV12-4|TRBJ2-1
CAGGTSSSYNEQFF
TGTGCCGGAGGGACGTCCAGCTCCTACAATGAGCAGTTCTTC
>19|TRBD2|NA|TRBV10-3|TRBJ2-1
CAISKRVTAGTSDYNEQFF
TGTGCCATCAGTAAGCGAGTTACGGCCGGGACTAGCGACTACAATGAGCAGTTCTTC
>14|NA|NA|TRBV4-1|TRBJ2-5
CASSHLGFEETQYF
TGCGCCAGCAGCCATTTGGGATTTGAGGAGACCCAGTACTTC
>18|TRBD1|few|TRBV20-1|TRBJ1-5
CSARDKLLGQGAGQPQHF
TGCAGTGCTAGAGATAAGTTGCTTGGACAGGGGGCCGGCCAGCCCCAGCATTTT
>14|TRBD2|NA|TRBV20-1|TRBJ2-4
CSSGLAGFKNIQYF
TGCAGTTCGGGACTAGCGGGTTTCAAAAACATTCAGTACTTC
>14|NA|few|TRBV28|TRBJ2-3
CASSLLANTDTQYF
TGTGCCAGCAGTTTATTGGCAAACACAGATACGCAGTATTTT
>17|TRBD2|few|TRBV14|TRBJ2-1
CASSPTLAGGLGNEQFF
TGTGCCAGCAGCCCCACGCTAGCGGGAGGGCTGGGCAATGAGCAGTTCTTC
>16|NA|NA|TRBV3-1|TRBJ2-4
CASSQGVGLAKNIQYF
TGTGCCAGCAGCCAAGGGGTGGGCCTAGCCAAAAACATTCAGTACTTC
>19|TRBD1|NA|TRBV5-1|TRBJ2-6
CASSPTLGTGDTGANVLTF
TGCGCCAGCAGCCCGACCCTTGGGACAGGGGATACTGGGGCCAACGTCCTGACTTTC
>17|TRBD2|few|TRBV5-1|TRBJ2-5
CASSLGPSGGGQETQYF
TGCGCCAGCAGCTTGGGCCCTAGCGGGGGGGGACAAGAGACCCAGTACTTC
>18|NA|NA|TRBV3-1|TRBJ2-1
CASSPQGPLGALYNEQFF
TGTGCCAGCAGCCCGCAAGGACCGCTTGGGGCACTCTACAATGAGCAGTTCTTC
>15|NA|NA|TRBV7-9|TRBJ1-1
CASSLAQGQTTEAFF
TGTGCCAGCAGCTTAGCGCAGGGGCAAACGACTGAAGCTTTCTTT